This record covers a single T cell receptor beta chain. This entry belongs to a study of cytomegalovirus exposure and HLA in healthy donors. 60 Vbeta and 13 Jbeta primers were used in PCR. The data were produced by immunoSEQ multiplex PCR, yet TCRdb's version contains in-frame clones alone and is incomplete. The sample contains around 170,000 clones, 75% to 90% of which appear only once. The sequence was collected from a young woman in good health and CMV-seronegative. Sequenced material: PBMCs.

The CDR3 DNA reads TGTGCCAGCATGCTAGGAGGGGCCTTCGAAAAACTGTTTTTT. Protein: CASMLGGAFEKLFF. The rearrangement joins TRBV7-9 to TRBJ1-4; TRBD1 might be the D (5 bases). The CDR3 is 14 amino acids. V was pared by 7 bases and J by 8 bases, with 17 bases between. Germline V gene lookup returns CDR1 SEHNR and CDR2 FQNEAQ (reference sequence).